This T cell receptor beta chain was captured by sequencing in a study of T cell responses to AZD1222 COVID-19 vaccine. Whole-study findings and limits: Baseline antibody screening turned up just a handful of seropositive AZD1222 recipients.

The table came from immunoSEQ multiplex PCR; TCRdb's copy has only in-frame clones and leaves some out. The profile covers roughly 140,000 clones, with roughly 93% appearing a single time and 9% to 9.5% taken by the ten largest. CDR1 and CDR2 from the germline V gene are LNHDA and SQIVND (reference sequence). This CDR3 spans 15 amino acids. The trim removed 8 bases at V and 4 bases at J, leaving 12 bases unmatched. About this clone itself: Antigen unknown.

The sample in question was peripheral blood, obtained 28 days after the second AZD1222 dose. The sequence derives from an adult who received the AZD1222 COVID-19 vaccine. This chain links TRBV19 with TRBJ1-2; TRBD1 matches 8 bases. The CDR3 DNA follows: TGTGCCAGTTGGCGAGTCGCAGGGGGCGTCTATGGCTACACCTTC. This encodes CASWRVAGGVYGYTF. Based on the CDR3 plus reference TRBV19 and TRBJ1-2, the full variable domain is DGGITQSPKYLFRKEGQNVTLSCEQNLNHDAMYWYRQDPGQGLRLIYYSQIVNDFQKGDIAEGYSVSREKKESFPLTVTSAQKNPTAFYLCASWRVAGGVYGYTFGSGTRLTVV.